The 16 T cell receptor beta chains listed next were all sequenced from one sample in a study of cytomegalovirus exposure and HLA in healthy donors. Amplification used 60 Vbeta primers and 13 Jbeta primers. Here immunoSEQ multiplex PCR was the method, and the copy in TCRdb shows in-frame clones only, minus some. The sample includes about 170,000 clones, 75% to 80% of them seen just once. The sequencing input was PBMCs. These receptors were collected from a woman between 50 and 59 years old in good health and CMV-seropositive.

The chain combines TRBV27 with TRBJ2-7; TRBD1 is a possible D gene (5 bases). The length of the CDR3 is 15 residues. Germline CDR1 MNHEY, CDR2 SMNVEV (reference sequence). V was trimmed by 8 bases and J by 3 bases, leaving 20 bases between them. This chain's CDR3 is CASFPPGDSVYEQYF. In DNA, the CDR3 is TGTGCCAGCTTTCCTCCCGGTGACAGCGTCTACGAGCAGTACTTC.

J is TRBJ1-1 and V is TRBV2, with 8 positions matching TRBD1. The CDR3 totals 14 residues. Germline CDR1 is SNHLY and CDR2 is FYNNEI. The trim removed 2 bases at V and 5 bases at J, leaving 4 bases unmatched. The CDR3 here is CASSERTGRTEAFF. The DNA for the CDR3 is TGTGCCAGCAGTGAACGGACAGGGAGGACTGAAGCTTTCTTT.

This chain joins TRBV6-1 and TRBJ1-4; D unresolved. The V gene's germline CDR1 is MNHNS and CDR2 SASEGT. Deletions cut 10 bases from V and 8 bases from J, with 20 bases between. This CDR3 contains 14 residues. CDR3 in DNA: TGTGCCACCGAAGCCTTAATAACGGGGGAAAAACTGTTTTTT. Residues: CATEALITGEKLFF.

V and J are TRBV6-5 and TRBJ2-3; weak D call: TRBD1 (6 bases). The V and J ends lost 6 bases and 2 bases respectively, with 9 bases between them. Per germline, CDR1 MNHEY and CDR2 SVGAGI. This CDR3 comprises 13 residues. The CDR3, as DNA: TGTGCCAGCAGGGACAGAAACACAGATACGCAGTATTTT. It translates to CASRDRNTDTQYF.

CDR3 loop: CASSRQRSNNEQFF. CDR3 nucleotides: TGTGCCAGCAGCAGGCAGCGCAGTAACAATGAGCAGTTCTTC. The chain couples TRBV5-4 to TRBJ2-1; D gene ambiguous. The V and J ends lost 4 bases and 5 bases respectively, with 13 bases between them. This CDR3 has 14 residues. Germline CDR1 and CDR2: SGHNT and YYREEE (reference sequence).

This chain connects TRBV11-2 to TRBJ2-7; 8 positions agree with TRBD1. The CDR3 has 16 amino acids. Germline CDR1 reads SGHAT; CDR2 reads FQNNGV. Trimming removed 5 bases from V and 8 bases from J; junction bases left unmatched: 17. The CDR3: CASSPRTGWGGGKQYF. CDR3 nucleotide sequence: TGTGCCAGCAGCCCTCGGACAGGGTGGGGTGGGGGTAAGCAGTACTTC. Drawing the rest from reference TRBV11-2 and TRBJ2-7, the complete variable domain is EAGVAQSPRYKIIEKRQSVAFWCNPISGHATLYWYQQILGQGPKLLIQFQNNGVVDDSQLPKDRFSAERLKGVDSTLKIQPAKLEDSAVYLCASSPRTGWGGGKQYFGPGTRLTVT.

The genes are TRBV28 and TRBJ1-2, with D uncertain. Trimming took off 6 bases at V and 4 bases at J, with 9 bases between the two ends. Per germline, CDR1 MDHEN and CDR2 SYDVKM. This CDR3 is built from 12 residues. The CDR3 is CASRRGGYGYTF. CDR3 in DNA: TGTGCCAGCAGGAGAGGCGGCTATGGCTACACCTTC.

V gene TRBV5-4 combines with J gene TRBJ2-3; 9 nucleotides line up with TRBD1. The germline V gene has CDR1 SGHNT and CDR2 YYREEE (reference sequence). V was clipped by 0 bases and J by 1 base; unmatched bases: 6. The CDR3 runs 17 residues. The CDR3 DNA follows: TGTGCCAGCAGCTTGGGGGATGGACAGGGGCGCACAGATACGCAGTATTTT. It codes for CASSLGDGQGRTDTQYF.

CDR3 loop: CASSESVFRVIQPQHF. Here the CDR3 DNA reads TGCGCCAGCAGTGAGTCAGTGTTCCGGGTAATACAGCCCCAGCATTTT. The J gene is TRBJ1-5, the V gene TRBV10-1, with D uncertain. From germline, CDR1 is WNHNN and CDR2 SYGVQD (reference sequence). The CDR3 sequence is 16 residues long. Between the trimmed V and J ends, which lost 0 bases and 7 bases, there was a span of 16 bases.

The rearrangement links TRBV5-6 to TRBJ2-5; TRBD2 might be the D (5 bases). Gene TRBJ2-7 matches the end of the DNA better, so the J call may be wrong. The CDR3 is made up of 13 amino acids. Germline CDR1 is SGHDT and CDR2 is YYEEEE. CDR3 nucleotide sequence: TGTGCCAGCAGCTTTGGGAGCCACTACGAGCAGTACTTC. Translating it yields CASSFGSHYEQYF.

The gene calls are TRBV28 and TRBJ2-7; D possibly corresponds to TRBD1 (5 bases). The CDR3 is 18 residues long. With 2 bases removed from V and 3 bases from J, the gap between germline ends came to 23 bases. CDR1 is MDHEN and CDR2 is SYDVKM in the germline V gene. The CDR3 region is CASSLRGTLHSGNYEQYF. The CDR3, as DNA: TGTGCCAGCAGTTTAAGGGGCACCTTACACTCTGGGAACTACGAGCAGTACTTC.

This rearrangement joins TRBV25-1 to TRBJ2-5; 7 bases map to TRBD1. The CDR3 is made up of 13 amino acids. Per the germline V gene, CDR1 is MGHDK and CDR2 is SYGVNS. V lost 7 bases, J lost 5 bases, and 7 bases stayed unmatched. The CDR3 DNA reads TGTGCCAGCAATAAGGGGGCGATCGAGACCCAGTACTTC. Its protein is CASNKGAIETQYF.

This rearrangement joins TRBV19 to TRBJ2-3, with 7 bases that match TRBD1. With V trimmed by 2 bases and J by 3 bases, 17 bases remained unmatched. The length of the CDR3 is 19 residues. CDR1 and CDR2 from the germline V gene are LNHDA and SQIVND (reference sequence). The CDR3 DNA is TGTGCCAGTAGTATACCTCCGGGGAGAGGGGGACAGATGACAGATACGCAGTATTTT. This encodes CASSIPPGRGGQMTDTQYF.

The chain is built from TRBV2 and TRBJ2-1; TRBD1 matches at 8 bases. V gave up 6 bases and J gave up 13 bases; unmatched junction bases: 5. The CDR3 sequence is 11 residues long. Germline lookup yields CDR1 SNHLY and CDR2 FYNNEI. CDR3 amino acids: CASRKDRGQFF. CDR3 bases: TGTGCCAGCAGGAAAGACAGGGGTCAGTTCTTC.

V is TRBV7-8 and J is TRBJ2-3; 11 nucleotides align to TRBD2. CDR3 length equals 18 residues. Per germline, CDR1 SGHVS and CDR2 FQNEAQ. V shed 5 bases and J 0 bases; nucleotides not matched to a gene: 10. DNA for the CDR3: TGTGCCAGCAGCCACCGGCTAGCGGGGGGCCCTAGCACAGATACGCAGTATTTT. Its protein is CASSHRLAGGPSTDTQYF. Complete variable domain (other parts from reference TRBV7-8 and TRBJ2-3): GAGVSQSPRYKVAKRGQDVALRCDPISGHVSLFWYQQALGQGPEFLTYFQNEAQLDKSGLPSDRFFAERPEGSVSTLKIQRTQQEDSAVYLCASSHRLAGGPSTDTQYFGPGTRLTVL.

Notes on this clone: Mismatch with germline at one junction end may stem from a read error. The rearrangement joins TRBV7-7 to TRBJ2-1; TRBD2 agrees at 10 bases. The CDR3 spans 15 residues. Germline V gene sequence: CDR1 SSHAT, CDR2 FNYEAQ (reference sequence). In DNA form, the CDR3 reads TGTGCTAGCAGCTCAAGACTAGCGGGCTACAATGAGCAGTTCTTC. This gives the protein CASSSRLAGYNEQFF.